The count of the clone carrying this T cell receptor beta chain is one. Assay used: immunoSEQ multiplex PCR; TCRdb lists only in-frame clones, some missing. The sample includes about 1.1 million clones, approximately 80% of them seen just once. The data stem from a study of shared clonotypes between healthy human individuals. This CDR3 is 14 amino acids long. The V end was cut by 6 bases, the J end by 6 bases, with 18 bases between. Per the germline V gene, CDR1 is MNHNY and CDR2 is SVGAGI (reference sequence). CD4+ cells underwent separation, giving CD45RA+ naive and CD45RA-negative memory subsets. Source material: memory CD4+ T cells from PBMCs. Stated subset: CD45RA-negative fraction. The chain recombines TRBV6-6 with TRBJ2-7; the D is unclear. The sequence derives from a young man in good health. Some clones in this sample may be carry-over from other donors' samples. CDR3 sequence (DNA): TGTGCCAGCAGGACCCCGGGCCGGTCCGCCGAGCAGTACTTC. This sequence encodes CASRTPGRSAEQYF.